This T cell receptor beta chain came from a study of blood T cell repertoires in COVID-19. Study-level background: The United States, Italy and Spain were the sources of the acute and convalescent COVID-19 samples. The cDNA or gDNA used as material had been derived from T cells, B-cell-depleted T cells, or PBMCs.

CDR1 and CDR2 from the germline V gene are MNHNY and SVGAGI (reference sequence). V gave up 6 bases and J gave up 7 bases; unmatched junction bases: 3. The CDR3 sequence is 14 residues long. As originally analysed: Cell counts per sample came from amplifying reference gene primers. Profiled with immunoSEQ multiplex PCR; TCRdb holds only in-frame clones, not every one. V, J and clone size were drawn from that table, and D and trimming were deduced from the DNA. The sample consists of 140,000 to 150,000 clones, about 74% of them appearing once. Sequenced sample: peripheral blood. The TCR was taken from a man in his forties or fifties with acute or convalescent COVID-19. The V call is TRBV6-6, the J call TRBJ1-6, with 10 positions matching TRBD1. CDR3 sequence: CASSRGQGNSPLHF. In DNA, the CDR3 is TGTGCCAGCAGCCGGGGACAGGGGAATTCACCCCTCCACTTT.